The clone carrying this T cell receptor beta chain was observed a single time. The antigen is undetermined. The input was 400 to 500 ng total RNA; TCR beta cDNA was made from it with a constant-region primer. A slightly modified ARM-PCR protocol with three nested multiplex PCR rounds produced these TCR beta libraries. Use of TRBV1-TRBV30 forward primers with a C-beta reverse primer characterized the first two PCR rounds, which lasted around 9 cycles each. Each CDR3 protein gets one entry after TCRdb re-called the multiplex PCR reads with MiXCR. Altogether about 33,000 distinct CDR3 sequences are present, 76% being singletons, with the ten largest covering roughly a third. The source material, 20-30 mg of unsorted bulk tissue, was used to co-extract RNA and DNA. Each sampled tumor had five separate regions taken from it. The V gene end was trimmed by 4 bases and the J gene end by 14 bases; junction bases not matched to a gene: 19. The CDR3 runs 15 residues. In germline, CDR1 is LGHNA, CDR2 YNFKEQ.

This entry is derived from a study of tumor-infiltrating lymphocytes in primary liver carcinoma. At the level of the study: Patients of both sexes were 30 to 69 years old. Study observations and caveats: Just around 8-25% of top clones spanned all five tumor regions. Tumor samples exhibited a significantly greater top-250-clone fraction than blood samples (p = 0.039).

The chain joins TRBV4-2 to TRBJ1-1; TRBD1 aligns across 7 bases. The sample taken for sequencing was liver tumor tissue from sampling region 5. Subset given: tumor region T5, tumor centre. This receptor was taken from a man between 35 and 55 years old with primary liver carcinoma and hepatitis B virus infection. CDR3 residues: CASSPDPIGGGRSFF. As DNA, the CDR3 is TGTGCCAGCAGCCCAGACCCCATAGGGGGCGGGAGATCCTTCTTT.